Sequencing of this T cell receptor (beta chain) was carried out in a study of CD8 T cells in ankylosing spondylitis. General observations from the study: Ankylosing spondylitis blood seemed to carry a telltale TCR beta motif made of several highly homologous variants.

By quantitative 5'-RACE with molecular barcodes, the TCR beta libraries were made. TCRdb analysed the 5' RACE reads with MiXCR anew, one entry per CDR3 protein. Among about 840,000 distinct CDR3 sequences listed, roughly 12% were seen once. V dropped 1 base and J dropped 8 bases, with 11 bases sitting between them. Looked up from germline, CDR1 is DFQATT and CDR2 is SNEGSKA (reference sequence). This CDR3 is built from 13 residues. Of note for this clonotype: Antigen unknown.

The sequence was collected from a male donor with ankylosing spondylitis. Sequencing used blood, either unsorted or a sorted T cell fraction (not recorded which). The chain couples TRBV20-1 to TRBJ1-4, with no clear D. The CDR3 sequence is CSARGGREEKLFF. DNA of the CDR3: TGCAGTGCTAGAGGGGGTCGGGAAGAAAAACTGTTTTTT.